These 19 T cell receptor beta chains share one sample of origin, sequenced in a study of T cell repertoires in cytomegalovirus infection. For these receptors, no antigen is known. MiXCR was run by TCRdb on the reads, yielding one entry per CDR3 protein. Counted here are 640,000 or so distinct CDR3 sequences, roughly 36% occurring once; the ten biggest clones make up 15% to 20%. Source: cultured PBMCs, taken from culture after CMV antigen stimulation. These receptors originate from a human donor in good health (CMV status not recorded). Some clones in this sample may be carry-over from other donors' samples.

This clonotype showed up just a few times. V and J are TRBV7-6 and TRBJ2-3; D call uncertain. With 0 bases removed from V and 6 bases from J, the gap between germline ends came to 4 bases. CDR3 size: 12 residues. The germline V gene has CDR1 SGHVS and CDR2 FNYEAQ. The CDR3 DNA reads TGTGCCAGCAGCTTAGCTGATGATACGCAGTATTTT. The encoded protein is CASSLADDTQYF. Combining the CDR3 with reference TRBV7-6 and TRBJ2-3 gives the whole variable domain GAGVSQSPRYKVTKRGQDVALRCDPISGHVSLYWYRQALGQGPEFLTYFNYEAQQDKSGLPNDRFSAERPEGSISTLTIQRTEQRDSAMYRCASSLADDTQYFGPGTRLTVL.

In its sample, this clonotype was seen once. CDR3 region: CASSLGWSGTYGYTF. The CDR3 DNA reads TGTGCCAGCAGCTTGGGGTGGTCAGGGACGTATGGCTACACCTTC. The chain is built from TRBV5-6 and TRBJ1-2; D might be TRBD1 (5 bases). This CDR3 contains 15 residues. The V gene lost 0 bases and the J gene lost 5 bases, with 14 bases spanning the gap. Germline V CDR1 and CDR2: SGHDT, YYEEEE.

This rearrangement joins TRBV7-6 to TRBJ1-1; D remains ambiguous. Trimming removed 5 bases at V and 2 bases at J, with 9 bases between. The CDR3 is made up of 13 amino acids. Per germline, CDR1 SGHVS and CDR2 FNYEAQ. CDR3 sequence reads: CASSTNPNTEAFF. CDR3 DNA: TGTGCCAGCAGCACAAACCCTAACACTGAAGCTTTCTTT.

This rearrangement joins TRBV29-1 to TRBJ1-5, with TRBD1 as a possible D gene (5 bases). This CDR3 is 13 amino acids long. The germline gives CDR1 SQVTM, CDR2 ANQGSEA. The V gene lost 2 bases and the J gene lost 6 bases, with 11 bases spanning the gap. Written as DNA, the CDR3 is TGCAGCGTTGAACTGGGGCTGGGTCAGCCCCAGCATTTT. Encoded protein: CSVELGLGQPQHF.

This sequence joins TRBV7-9 and TRBJ2-3, with no clear D. CDR1 and CDR2 (germline): SEHNR, FQNEAQ (reference sequence). There are 13 residues in the CDR3. Deletions cut 3 bases from V and 5 bases from J, with 9 bases between. The DNA for the CDR3 is TGTGCCAGCAGCTTCGTAAGAGGAGATACGCAGTATTTT. Translation: CASSFVRGDTQYF.

The genes are TRBV12-3 or TRBV12-4 and TRBJ2-7; 7 bases match TRBD1. The CDR3 has 14 amino acids. V gave up 3 bases and J gave up 6 bases; unmatched junction bases: 8. The chain's CDR3 is CASSFSDRTGEQYF. In DNA, the CDR3 is TGTGCCAGCAGTTTCTCGGACAGGACGGGCGAGCAGTACTTC.

There are many counts of this clonotype. V gene TRBV6-2 or TRBV6-3 combines with J gene TRBJ2-7; no clear D gene. Trimming left V 6 bases short and J 2 bases short, with 5 bases between. CDR3 size: 11 residues. The V gene's germline CDR1 is MNHEY and CDR2 SVGEGT. The CDR3 here is CASSRTYEQYF. In DNA form, the CDR3 reads TGTGCCAGCAGCCGAACCTACGAGCAGTACTTC.

This clonotype showed up many times. The chain couples TRBV7-2 to TRBJ2-5; tentatively, D is TRBD1 (6 bases). Trimming removed 5 bases from V and 4 bases from J, with 11 bases in between. There are 13 residues in the CDR3. Germline-derived CDR1 and CDR2 are SGHTA and FQGNSA. CDR3 sequence: CASSEGGSETQYF. CDR3 sequence (DNA): TGTGCCAGCAGCGAAGGGGGTTCAGAGACCCAGTACTTC.

The V gene is TRBV7-6, the J gene TRBJ2-6, with D possibly matching TRBD1 (5 bases). Per germline, CDR1 SGHVS and CDR2 FNYEAQ. V was pared by 8 bases and J by 1 base, with 12 bases between. The CDR3 is 15 residues long. DNA for the CDR3: TGTGCCAGCCATAAGGGGTGGTCTGGGGCCAACGTCCTGACTTTC. Encoded protein: CASHKGWSGANVLTF.

This clonotype was observed a few times. DNA of the CDR3: TGTGCCAGCAGTTCCCACGACCGGGCCGTTCTCACCGGGGAGCTGTTTTTT. It translates to CASSSHDRAVLTGELFF. The chain couples TRBV12-3 or TRBV12-4 to TRBJ2-2; D is uncertain. V lost 4 bases and J lost 4, with 19 bases in between. The CDR3 covers 17 residues.

This chain connects TRBV6-2 or TRBV6-3 to TRBJ2-1; 7 bases map to TRBD1. Germline CDR1 and CDR2: MNHEY and SVGEGT. The J segment lost 8 bases and the V segment lost 5 bases, leaving 3 bases of the junction unmatched. CDR3 length: 12 amino acids. This chain's CDR3 is CASSTGDHEQFF. The CDR3, as DNA: TGTGCCAGCAGTACAGGGGACCATGAGCAGTTCTTC.

The chain combines TRBV2 with TRBJ1-5; 9 bases match TRBD1. The CDR3 runs to 15 residues. J was trimmed by 2 bases and V by 8 bases; bases with no gene match: 7. Germline V lookup: CDR1 SNHLY, CDR2 FYNNEI. The CDR3 here is CASSGDRAGNQPQHF. The CDR3 nucleotides are TGTGCCAGCTCAGGGGACAGGGCCGGCAATCAGCCCCAGCATTTT. Full variable domain (outside the CDR3, taken from reference TRBV2 and TRBJ1-5): EPEVTQTPSHQVTQMGQEVILRCVPISNHLYFYWYRQILGQKVEFLVSFYNNEISEKSEIFDDQFSVERPDGSNFTLKIRSTKLEDSAMYFCASSGDRAGNQPQHFGDGTRLSIL.

The table lists this clonotype with many counts. V gene TRBV7-9 combines with J gene TRBJ1-2, with D perhaps matching TRBD1 (6 bases). The CDR3 has 13 residues. Germline CDR1 SEHNR, CDR2 FQNEAQ (reference sequence). V lost 8 bases to trimming and J lost 6 bases, with 16 bases between them. The CDR3, as DNA: TGTGCCAGCGGATTGAACAGGGTACATGGCTACACCTTC. It codes for CASGLNRVHGYTF.

This clonotype was found many times. This chain joins TRBV12-3 or TRBV12-4 and TRBJ1-1; D unresolved. This CDR3 spans 13 amino acids. V dropped 7 bases and J dropped 2 bases, with 11 bases sitting between them. The CDR3 nucleotides are TGTGCCAGCACCAGGACGGGCAACACTGAAGCTTTCTTT. As protein: CASTRTGNTEAFF.

V and J are TRBV2 and TRBJ2-7; weak D call: TRBD1 (5 bases). The germline V gene encodes CDR1 SNHLY and CDR2 FYNNEI. This CDR3 has 14 amino acids. Trimming removed 2 bases from V and 2 bases from J, with 10 bases in between. CDR3 bases: TGTGCCAGCAGTGAACAGGGTGTTACCTACGAGCAGTACTTC. This translates into CASSEQGVTYEQYF.

Only one count was recorded for this clonotype. The chain is built from TRBV29-1 and TRBJ2-1, with unresolved D. The CDR3 runs 13 residues. Trimming took off 4 bases at V and 2 bases at J, with 9 bases between the two ends. CDR1 is SQVTM and CDR2 is ANQGSEA in the germline V gene. CDR3 DNA: TGCAGCGTTGGGGAAAAGGCCTACAATGAGCAGTTCTTC. Translated, it gives CSVGEKAYNEQFF.

The chain links TRBV7-6 to TRBJ1-3; TRBD1 agrees at 10 bases. From germline, CDR1 is SGHVS and CDR2 FNYEAQ. V lost 6 bases and J lost 5; bases outside the gene matches: 7. The CDR3 consists of 15 residues. The CDR3 spells CASSSPGQGRNTIYF. In DNA form, the CDR3 reads TGTGCCAGCAGTTCACCGGGACAGGGGAGAAACACCATATATTTT.

This chain connects TRBV4-1 to TRBJ1-3, with a possible D match to TRBD1 (6 bases). The CDR3 spans 14 residues. V dropped 5 bases and J dropped 4 bases, with 12 bases sitting between them. Germline V gene data show CDR1 as MGHRA and CDR2 as YSYEKL. The CDR3 here is CASSLPGQGNTIYF. The CDR3 DNA follows: TGCGCCAGCAGCTTACCGGGACAAGGAAACACCATATATTTT.

The chain employs TRBV2 and TRBJ1-2; D possibly corresponds to TRBD1 (6 bases). Germline CDR1 is SNHLY and CDR2 is FYNNEI. The CDR3 covers 12 residues. Trimming took 8 bases from V and 5 from J, leaving 12 bases between them. The CDR3 sequence is CASLQGGYGYTF. Here the CDR3 DNA reads TGTGCCAGCTTACAGGGAGGATATGGCTACACCTTC.